The entry below describes one T cell receptor beta chain. This clonotype was detected a few times. This clone's antigen is unknown. Base qualities are missing; no much larger clone stands one base away. The data stem from a study of T cell repertoires in cytomegalovirus infection (dated by TCRdb to 2018 to 2020). Looking at the study overall: The peptide stimulations were aimed at well-studied HLA-B-restricted epitopes as well as recently identified HLA-C-restricted CMV epitopes, whose presentation resists viral immunomodulation. Donor HLA type was relevant to the analysis, as public TCR beta signatures indicated carriage of CMV infection together with the matching HLA type.

The sample's treatment or condition label, decoded: in vitro stimulation with specific CMV peptide epitopes to enrich CMV-specific T cells. The CDR3 contains 15 residues, cysteine and phenylalanine counted. Kept here is only the CDR3 DNA, which spans 45 bases and is read in frame from base 1. CDR1 MGHRA and CDR2 YSYEKL are derived from the germline V gene. V lost 0 bases and J lost 3 bases; the stretch between them is 12 bases long. Instrument on record: Illumina HiSeq 1500. TCRdb took the public reads, trimmed them with fastp at Q25, ran MiXCR for clone calling and kept in-frame beta chains. Each record represents a unique CDR3 protein, reported with the most common genes and DNA among its rows. The sample data list some 590,000 distinct CDR3 sequences, and 35% to 50% of these were observed just once. The top ten clonotypes cover around 50% of the sample. General conclusions and limits of the study: Cumulative frequency of public TCR beta family members discriminated carriers of CMV infection plus the relevant HLA type in this cohort and an independent 352-donor cohort. The ex vivo response was dominated by HLA-C-restricted CMV-specific TCR beta clonotypes, which also provided the single most frequent clonotype in two of eight donors.

The sequence links TRBV4-1 to TRBJ2-7, with no confidently assigned D gene. The receptor's source is a human donor in good health (CMV status not recorded). Some clones in this sample may be carry-over from other donors' samples. The sample here was cultured PBMCs, taken from culture after CMV antigen stimulation. This receptor has the CDR3 CASSQDSQTDYEQYF. Read as DNA, the sequence is TGCGCCAGCAGCCAAGATTCACAGACCGACTACGAGCAGTACTTC.